One and the same sample provided the 27 T cell receptor beta chains below, sequenced in a study of blood T cells in healthy people across ages. Sample-barcoded 5' priming and a J-beta primer mix drove a second PCR of roughly 7 to 11 cycles. One entry per CDR3 protein, called by TCRdb with MiXCR from the 5' RACE reads. The sample lists about 1.7 million distinct CDR3 sequences; 28% were seen once. Sequencing was done on a sample of blood. Receptors originate from a woman younger than 45 in good health.

The chain employs TRBV5-6 and TRBJ2-1; D is unclear. The germline CDR1 and CDR2 sequences are SGHDT and YYEEEE. This CDR3 contains 15 residues. With 2 bases removed from V and 10 bases from J, the gap between germline ends came to 19 bases. The CDR3 region has the DNA TGTGCCAGCAGCTTTAGGATATCCGTAATGCAGGAGCAGTTCTTC. It is translated as CASSFRISVMQEQFF.

In its sample, this clonotype was seen a few times. The CDR3 reads CSARDGGLDHYEQYF. Here the CDR3 DNA reads TGCAGTGCTAGAGACGGCGGGCTAGACCACTACGAGCAGTACTTC. The chain is built from TRBV20-1 and TRBJ2-7, with D maybe TRBD2 (5 bases). Trimming stripped 0 bases from V and 3 bases from J, with 15 bases between. Germline V lookup: CDR1 DFQATT, CDR2 SNEGSKA (reference sequence). The CDR3 sequence is 15 residues long.

In this sample, this clonotype turned up many times. The chain has TRBV5-6 and TRBJ2-1; D is uncertain. This CDR3 has 13 residues. Germline CDR1 and CDR2: SGHDT and YYEEEE. V was shortened by 0 bases and J by 5 bases, with 6 bases between the two germline ends. The CDR3 nucleotides are TGTGCCAGCAGCTTGGACCCAGACAATGAGCAGTTCTTC. Translation: CASSLDPDNEQFF.

CDR3: CATSDFGEETQYF. DNA for the CDR3: TGTGCCACCAGTGATTTTGGGGAAGAGACCCAGTACTTC. The rearrangement uses TRBV24-1 and TRBJ2-5, with D uncertain. The germline V and J ends were trimmed by 1 base and 3 bases, with 5 bases remaining between them. Per the germline V gene, CDR1 is KGHDR and CDR2 is SFDVKD. CDR3 size: 13 residues.

CDR3 in DNA: TGTGCCAGCAGTTACCGGCTCCCCCAGATCTATGGCTACACCTTC. Translation: CASSYRLPQIYGYTF. The chain recombines TRBV6-2 or TRBV6-3 with TRBJ1-2, with D hard to call. The CDR3 is made up of 15 amino acids. V lost 2 bases to trimming and J lost 4 bases, with 14 bases between them. CDR1 is MNHEY, CDR2 SVGEGT, per germline.

In its sample, this clonotype was seen a few times. The chain uses TRBV6-5 and TRBJ2-7, with TRBD1 matching 8 bases. The CDR3 consists of 15 residues. J lost 3 bases, V lost 2 bases, and 6 bases had no gene match. Germline-derived CDR1 and CDR2 are MNHEY and SVGAGI. CDR3 nucleotide sequence: TGTGCCAGCAGTTACGGCCGGGACAGGATCTACGAGCAGTACTTC. Its translation: CASSYGRDRIYEQYF.

The rearrangement uses TRBV5-1 and TRBJ2-1; D may be TRBD2 (6 bases). V lost 5 bases and J 10 bases, leaving 19 bases between the germline ends. The germline gives CDR1 SGHRS, CDR2 YFSETQ. The CDR3 sequence is 14 residues long. CDR3 DNA sequence: TGCGCCAGCAGTCCGGGACGGGGGTTCGACGAGCAGTTCTTC. Protein product: CASSPGRGFDEQFF.

Of note for this clonotype: Sequence at one end of the junction differs from germline and may be a read error. The rearrangement uses TRBV27 and TRBJ1-2; 7 positions agree with TRBD1. The CDR3 runs to 14 residues. Germline loops: CDR1 MNHEY, CDR2 SMNVEV (reference sequence). This CDR3 reads CAGSRPGTDYGYTF. The CDR3 coding sequence is TGTGCCGGCAGTCGCCCCGGGACAGACTATGGCTACACCTTC.

This clonotype was found many times. The rearrangement uses TRBV6-7 and TRBJ2-4, with D maybe TRBD2 (6 bases). TRBV6-7 is reported as an ORF; its role is uncertain. The CDR3 loop spans 18 amino acids. V shed 0 bases and J shed 1 base, with 16 bases lying between them. CDR3 coding DNA: TGTGCCAGCAGTTACTCCAAGGAGGGAGGAAGGGCCAAAAACATTCAGTACTTC. This codes for CASSYSKEGGRAKNIQYF.

The CDR3 DNA reads as TGTGCCAGCACCATAGGGGGTAGTCAGCCCCAGCATTTT. Its translation: CASTIGGSQPQHF. The chain employs TRBV7-2 and TRBJ1-5, with a weak D call TRBD1 (6 bases). The CDR3 loop spans 13 amino acids. CDR1 and CDR2 (germline): SGHTA, FQGNSA. Trimming took 7 bases from V and 6 from J, leaving 13 bases between them. Using reference TRBV7-2 and TRBJ1-5 for the parts outside the CDR3, the full variable domain is GAGVSQSPSNKVTEKGKDVELRCDPISGHTALYWYRQSLGQGLEFLIYFQGNSAPDKSGLPSDRFSAERTGGSVSTLTIQRTQQEDSAVYLCASTIGGSQPQHFGDGTRLSIL.

This clonotype appeared many times. This chain uses TRBV20-1 with TRBJ2-6; TRBD1 agrees at 11 bases. The junction had 2 bases not matched to a gene; V was cut back by 5 bases and J by 2 bases. CDR1 and CDR2 from the germline V gene are DFQATT and SNEGSKA (reference sequence). CDR3 length: 15 residues. Here the CDR3 reads CSALGQGAGANVLTF. The CDR3 DNA reads TGCAGTGCTCTGGGACAGGGGGCTGGGGCCAACGTCCTGACTTTC.

On this clonotype itself: At one end, the junction sequence differs from germline, possibly due to a read error. The chain recombines TRBV20-1 with TRBJ1-2; D not certain. CDR3 length: 10 residues. Germline loops: CDR1 DFQATT, CDR2 SNEGSKA (reference sequence). The CDR3 loop reads CSAFRGGYTF. The CDR3 coding sequence is TGTAGTGCTTTCAGAGGTGGCTACACCTTC.

The chain's CDR3 is CASSLSGGGGTDTQYF. The CDR3 DNA sequence: TGTGCCAGCAGCTTATCGGGGGGAGGTGGAACAGATACGCAGTATTTT. The chain joins TRBV7-8 to TRBJ2-3, with TRBD2 identical over 7 bases. The CDR3 consists of 16 residues. CDR1 and CDR2 (germline): SGHVS, FQNEAQ. Trimming took 2 bases from V and 3 from J; bases not matched to a gene: 8.

This clonotype appeared a few times. The J gene is TRBJ1-1, the V gene TRBV10-3, with TRBD1 matching 9 bases. With V trimmed by 6 bases and J by 10 bases, 3 bases remained unmatched. CDR1 ENHRY and CDR2 SYGVKD come from the germline V gene. The CDR3 length is 11 residues. The CDR3 DNA reads TGTGCCATCAGGGGGACAGGGTCAGCTTTCTTT. Protein sequence: CAIRGTGSAFF.

This clonotype was recorded at least ten times. This chain uses TRBV10-3 with TRBJ2-7; no definite D call. This CDR3 has 14 amino acids. Trimming took off 8 bases at V and 0 bases at J, with 14 bases between the two ends. CDR1 ENHRY and CDR2 SYGVKD come from the germline V gene. The CDR3 sequence: CAIESGSGSYEQYF. The CDR3 DNA follows: TGTGCCATCGAAAGTGGGTCGGGCTCCTACGAGCAGTACTTC.

The chain is built from TRBV20-1 and TRBJ1-5, with D possibly TRBD1 on 5 matching bases. Trimming shortened V by 4 bases and J by 2 bases, and 18 bases separated the two germline ends. The CDR3 runs to 16 residues. Per the germline V gene, CDR1 is DFQATT and CDR2 is SNEGSKA (reference sequence). The CDR3: CSATSQGLRGNQPQHF. CDR3 sequence (DNA): TGCAGTGCTACTAGCCAGGGCCTGAGGGGCAATCAGCCCCAGCATTTT.

To note about this clonotype: A much larger clone differs by one base, so this may be a read error. V gene TRBV5-6 combines with J gene TRBJ2-6; a possible D gene is TRBD1 (5 bases). CDR3 length: 15 amino acids. The germline V gene has CDR1 SGHDT and CDR2 YYEEEE. The CDR3, as DNA: TGTGCCAGCAGTTTACAGCACTCTGGGGCCAACATCCTGACTTTC. Its protein product is CASSLQHSGANILTF.

Comments on this clonotype: A much more abundant neighbour one base away suggests this may be a read error. The chain employs TRBV29-1 and TRBJ2-7, with 9 bases identical to TRBD1. In germline, CDR1 is SQVTM, CDR2 ANQGSEA. The CDR3 is 12 residues long. This CDR3 reads CGVTGGGYEQYF. The CDR3 DNA reads as TGCGGCGTGACAGGGGGAGGCTACGAGCAGTACTTC.

The count of this clonotype is one. This rearrangement joins TRBV20-1 to TRBJ2-1, with a weak D call TRBD1 (5 bases). CDR3 size: 16 residues. The germline CDR1 and CDR2 sequences are DFQATT and SNEGSKA (reference sequence). V gave up 0 bases and J gave up 2 bases, with 14 bases separating them. DNA for the CDR3: TGCAGTGCTAGAGATGCCGACAGTAGCCCCTACAATGAGCAGTTCTTC. Its translation: CSARDADSSPYNEQFF.

J is TRBJ2-3 and V is TRBV13; 12 nucleotides match TRBD1. The junction had 9 bases not matched to a gene; V was cut back by 1 base and J by 1 base. Germline V gives CDR1 PRHDT, CDR2 FYEKMQ (reference sequence). The CDR3 runs 19 residues. Here the CDR3 reads CASSLEGLGTGGRTDTQYF. The DNA for the CDR3 is TGTGCCAGCAGCTTAGAGGGCCTAGGGACAGGGGGCCGCACAGATACGCAGTATTTT.

This clonotype was seen more than once but under ten times. This sequence may be a read error, since a much larger clone differs from it by one base. The V gene is TRBV12-3 or TRBV12-4, the J gene TRBJ2-6; possibly TRBD1 for D (5 bases). There are 14 residues in the CDR3. The V end lost 4 bases, the J end lost 1 base, and 5 bases lay between the germline ends. CDR3: CASSWTSGANVLTF. The CDR3, as DNA: TGTGCCAGCAGTTGGACATCTGGGGCCAACGTCCTGACTTTC.

The sample holds many counts of this clonotype. The genes are TRBV18 and TRBJ1-2; the D is unclear. CDR3 length equals 14 residues. The V end lost 2 bases, the J end lost 2 bases, and 9 bases lay between the germline ends. Germline CDR1 reads KGHSH; CDR2 reads LQKENI. The DNA for the CDR3 is TGTGCCAGCTCACCAGGGAGACTAAACTATGGCTACACCTTC. Amino acids: CASSPGRLNYGYTF.

This clonotype was counted between two and nine times. The genes are TRBV5-1 and TRBJ2-3, with a weak D call TRBD2 (6 bases). CDR3 length equals 16 residues. Germline assignment: CDR1 SGHRS and CDR2 YFSETQ. With 0 bases removed from V and 3 bases from J, the gap between germline ends came to 14 bases. CDR3 coding DNA: TGCGCCAGCAGCTTGGTTGCGGGGACTTATACAGATACGCAGTATTTT. Translation gives CASSLVAGTYTDTQYF.

The sample holds one count of this clonotype. The rearrangement joins TRBV7-8 to TRBJ2-1, with D tentatively TRBD1 (8 bases). CDR1 SGHVS and CDR2 FQNEAQ come from the germline V gene. This CDR3 region has 20 residues. V was clipped by 2 bases and J by 8 bases, with 31 bases between them. Here the CDR3 reads CASSLIGWDRSFREGDEQFF. The CDR3 nucleotides read TGTGCCAGCAGCTTAATTGGCTGGGACAGGTCATTTAGGGAGGGGGATGAGCAGTTCTTC. Full variable domain (remainder filled in from reference TRBV7-8 and TRBJ2-1): GAGVSQSPRYKVAKRGQDVALRCDPISGHVSLFWYQQALGQGPEFLTYFQNEAQLDKSGLPSDRFFAERPEGSVSTLKIQRTQQEDSAVYLCASSLIGWDRSFREGDEQFFGPGTRLTVL.

The rearrangement joins TRBV6-1 to TRBJ2-3; D possibly matches TRBD1 or TRBD2 (5 bases each). Trimming took off 3 bases at V and 4 bases at J, with 14 bases between the two ends. CDR3 size: 15 residues. Per the germline V gene, CDR1 is MNHNS and CDR2 is SASEGT. The DNA of the CDR3 is TGTGCCAGCAGTGAGCCGGGACCGAGCGCAGATACGCAGTATTTT. It encodes CASSEPGPSADTQYF.

This sequence joins TRBV10-3 and TRBJ1-2; weak D call: TRBD1 (5 bases). The germline V and J ends were trimmed by 0 bases and 4 bases, with 15 bases remaining between them. Germline lookup yields CDR1 ENHRY and CDR2 SYGVKD. The CDR3 totals 16 residues. The CDR3 sequence is CAISESGGAASYGYTF. The CDR3 DNA follows: TGTGCCATCAGTGAGTCGGGCGGGGCTGCAAGCTATGGCTACACCTTC.

This sequence joins TRBV7-9 and TRBJ1-1, with TRBD1 matching 10 bases. Unmatched junction bases numbered 8, after V lost 5 bases and J lost 5 bases. This CDR3 has 15 residues. CDR1 SEHNR and CDR2 FQNEAQ come from the germline V gene (reference sequence). For the CDR3, the DNA is TGTGCCAGCAGCGCCGAGGACAGGGGGAAGACTGAAGCTTTCTTT. Translated, it gives CASSAEDRGKTEAFF.